Below are 4 T cell receptor beta chains sequenced from a single sample in a study of cytomegalovirus exposure and HLA in healthy donors. PCR involved 60 Vbeta and 13 Jbeta primers. Here immunoSEQ multiplex PCR was the method, and the copy in TCRdb shows in-frame clones only, minus some. The table lists some 200,000 clones, 87% of them singletons. The material sequenced was PBMCs. The receptors stem from a girl under three years old in good health and CMV-seronegative.

This clone was seen once. The genes are TRBV2 and TRBJ1-1; 7 bases match TRBD1. The J segment lost 5 bases and the V segment lost 5 bases, leaving 8 bases of the junction unmatched. This CDR3 contains 14 residues. Looked up from germline, CDR1 is SNHLY and CDR2 is FYNNEI. The CDR3 nucleotides read TGTGCCAGCAGTCTCTTGACAGGGCGAACTGAAGCTTTCTTT. As protein: CASSLLTGRTEAFF.

In nucleotides, the CDR3 is TGCGCCAGCAGCCAAGATCTAGCAGGGACTAGCGGGAGAACCGGGGAGCTGTTTTTT. Translated: CASSQDLAGTSGRTGELFF. V is TRBV4-3 and J is TRBJ1-3, with 14 bases identical to TRBD2. The J call may be incorrect, as the DNA end agrees better with TRBJ2-2. The CDR3 totals 19 residues. Per germline, CDR1 LGHNA and CDR2 YSLEER.

This clone has just one count. The chain employs TRBV9 and TRBJ1-6, with D perhaps matching TRBD1 (6 bases). The CDR3 runs to 15 residues. CDR1 and CDR2 from the germline V gene are SGDLS and YYNGEE. V lost 3 bases and J 4 bases, leaving 11 bases between the germline ends. The CDR3 protein is CASSDTTGYNSPLHF. CDR3 coding DNA: TGTGCCAGCAGCGACACGACAGGTTATAATTCACCCCTCCACTTT. The variable domain in full, with the rest retrieved from reference TRBV9 and TRBJ1-6, is DSGVTQTPKHLITATGQRVTLRCSPRSGDLSVYWYQQSLDQGLQFLIQYYNGEERAKGNILERFSAQQFPDLHSELNLSSLELGDSALYFCASSDTTGYNSPLHFGNGTRLTVT.

The chain links TRBV11-1 to TRBJ1-2; D is possibly TRBD1 (5 bases). CDR3 size: 13 residues. The germline CDR1 and CDR2 sequences are SGHAT and FQDESV (reference sequence). V lost 6 bases and J lost 4, with 12 bases in between. This CDR3 reads CASSSGSGYGYTF. The DNA for the CDR3 is TGTGCCAGCAGTTCAGGGTCTGGCTATGGCTACACCTTC.